This T cell receptor (beta chain) originates from a study of T cell responses to AZD1222 COVID-19 vaccine. Study-level results: Of the AZD1222 recipients, only five or six were seropositive at baseline.

Germline values: CDR1 MNHEY, CDR2 SVGEGT. V gave up 5 bases and J gave up 15 bases, with 14 bases separating them. The CDR3 totals 11 residues. Clones were sequenced by immunoSEQ multiplex PCR, and TCRdb holds only the in-frame ones, with some missing. The sample lists some 140,000 clones; about nine tenths were seen once. Points on this clone: Its antigen is currently unknown.

The input for sequencing was peripheral blood, taken on day 0 of AZD1222 vaccination. The rearrangement links TRBV6-2 or TRBV6-3 to TRBJ1-5; possibly TRBD1 for D (6 bases). The TCR comes from an adult in good health. The chain's CDR3 is CASSMGTPLHF. The CDR3 DNA reads TGTGCCAGCAGTATGGGGACACCGTTGCATTTT.